This passage covers 21 T cell receptor beta chains from one sample sequenced in a study of beta chain features in type 1 diabetes. The study, taken as a whole, reports: Among all four CD4+ subsets, Type 1 diabetes patients had TCRB CDR3s that were moderately but significantly shorter.

The antigens these receptors bind are not known. The whole isolated RNA underwent reverse transcription, so sequencing captured expressed TCRB transcripts. Data came from immunoSEQ multiplex PCR; TCRdb stores just in-frame clones and leaves some out. This sample has about 270,000 clones, with 14% found just once. Material: naive CD4+ T cells from blood. The receptor source for this set is a man aged 25 to 40 with type 1 diabetes.

This sequence joins TRBV7-9 and TRBJ1-5; 9 bases line up with TRBD1. V lost 1 base and J lost 7; bases outside the gene matches: 5. The CDR3 extends over 15 amino acids. Germline V CDR1 and CDR2: SEHNR, FQNEAQ (reference sequence). The CDR3: CASSLVGGTGQPQHF. In nucleotides, the CDR3 is TGTGCCAGCAGCTTAGTCGGCGGGACAGGGCAGCCCCAGCATTTT.

This sequence joins TRBV18 and TRBJ2-7; the D is unclear. The CDR3 is made up of 14 amino acids. Germline CDR1 KGHSH, CDR2 LQKENI. V lost 2 bases, J lost 1 base, and 9 bases lay in between. The chain's CDR3 is CASSPSAGSYEQYF. CDR3 nucleotide sequence: TGTGCCAGCTCACCAAGCGCCGGATCCTACGAGCAGTACTTC. The whole variable domain, filled in from reference TRBV18 and TRBJ2-7, reads NAGVMQNPRHLVRRRGQEARLRCSPMKGHSHVYWYRQLPEEGLKFMVYLQKENIIDESGMPKERFSAEFPKEGPSILRIQQVVRGDSAAYFCASSPSAGSYEQYFGPGTRLTVT.

This clone was detected only a few times. The chain uses TRBV7-3 and TRBJ2-1; 7 bases are a match to TRBD2. V trimming: 3 bases; J trimming: 3 bases; junction bases outside the gene matches: 5. Germline loops: CDR1 SGHTA, CDR2 FQGTGA. This CDR3 region has 15 residues. This CDR3 reads CASSFGSGGYNEQFF. The CDR3 coding sequence is TGTGCCAGCAGCTTCGGGTCGGGAGGCTACAATGAGCAGTTCTTC.

In this sample, this clone turned up a few times. The V and J genes are TRBV5-1 and TRBJ1-3; D is ambiguous. In germline, CDR1 is SGHRS, CDR2 YFSETQ. The V and J ends lost 2 bases and 0 bases respectively, with 9 bases between them. This CDR3 has 15 amino acids. The CDR3 nucleotides are TGCGCCAGCAGCTTCGGGATTGGCTCTGGAAACACCATATATTTT. Translated: CASSFGIGSGNTIYF. The complete variable domain, with remaining parts taken from reference TRBV5-1 and TRBJ1-3, reads KAGVTQTPRYLIKTRGQQVTLSCSPISGHRSVSWYQQTPGQGLQFLFEYFSETQRNKGNFPGRFSGRQFSNSRSEMNVSTLELGDSALYLCASSFGIGSGNTIYFGEGSWLTVV.

A few counts support this clone. The chain uses TRBV13 and TRBJ2-7; weak D call: TRBD2 (5 bases). Germline lookup yields CDR1 PRHDT and CDR2 FYEKMQ (reference sequence). The germline V and J ends were trimmed by 5 bases and 4 bases, with 15 bases remaining between them. The CDR3 loop spans 14 amino acids. Written as DNA, the CDR3 is TGTGCCAGCAGCCCCCGGGCGGGTCGATACGAGCAGTACTTC. This translates into CASSPRAGRYEQYF.

This clone was seen only a few times. This chain joins TRBV11-1 and TRBJ2-5, with 9 nucleotides matching TRBD2. Trimming took 3 bases from V and 1 from J; bases not matched to a gene: 0. CDR3 length: 14 amino acids. Per germline, CDR1 SGHAT and CDR2 FQDESV (reference sequence). CDR3 residues: CASSFSGSQETQYF. CDR3 sequence (DNA): TGTGCCAGCAGCTTTAGCGGGAGCCAAGAGACCCAGTACTTC.

The chain recombines TRBV15 with TRBJ2-7; 9 nucleotides agree with TRBD1. CDR3 length equals 14 residues. Unmatched junction bases numbered 7, after V lost 4 bases and J lost 6 bases. Germline CDR1 is LNHNV and CDR2 is YYDKDF (reference sequence). The CDR3 region has the DNA TGTGCCACCAGCATAACACAGGGGGCTAGCGAGCAGTACTTC. This translates into CATSITQGASEQYF.

A few counts support this clone. V gene TRBV7-9 combines with J gene TRBJ1-5; 7 positions match TRBD1. The CDR3 length is 16 residues. V trimming: 5 bases; J trimming: 2 bases; junction bases outside the gene matches: 9. The germline V gene has CDR1 SEHNR and CDR2 FQNEAQ (reference sequence). The CDR3 here is CASSKTGNLGNQPQHF. DNA for the CDR3: TGTGCCAGCAGCAAGACAGGGAATTTGGGCAATCAGCCCCAGCATTTT.

This clone was observed a handful of times. The chain couples TRBV28 to TRBJ1-1, with 7 bases identical to TRBD1. The V gene end was trimmed by 3 bases and the J gene end by 5 bases; junction bases not matched to a gene: 3. The germline V gene encodes CDR1 MDHEN and CDR2 SYDVKM. The CDR3 totals 13 residues. CDR3 sequence: CASSLTGLTEAFF. In nucleotides, the CDR3 is TGTGCCAGCAGTTTGACAGGGCTGACTGAAGCTTTCTTT.

The sample holds a few counts of this clone. This chain links TRBV28 with TRBJ1-1; no firm D call. With 5 bases removed from V and 1 base from J, the gap between germline ends came to 5 bases. The germline V gene has CDR1 MDHEN and CDR2 SYDVKM. This CDR3 spans 12 amino acids. CDR3 DNA: TGTGCCAGCAGTCGAGGGAACACTGAAGCTTTCTTT. Its translation: CASSRGNTEAFF.

The rearrangement uses TRBV29-1 and TRBJ1-5, with 9 bases fitting TRBD1. Losses at the gene ends were 7 bases for V and 1 base for J; bases not matched to a gene: 5. The CDR3 length is 14 residues. The V gene's germline CDR1 is SQVTM and CDR2 ANQGSEA. The CDR3 reads CSAGTGSSNQPQHF. The CDR3 DNA reads as TGCAGCGCCGGGACAGGGTCGAGCAATCAGCCCCAGCATTTT.

The rearrangement uses TRBV19 and TRBJ1-5, with D uncertain. Looked up from germline, CDR1 is LNHDA and CDR2 is SQIVND (reference sequence). V was cut by 9 bases and J by 0 bases, with 18 bases left in between. The CDR3 extends over 16 amino acids. For the CDR3, the DNA is TGTGCCAGCCGTGGGCTGGGTGTATATAGCAATCAGCCCCAGCATTTT. Amino acid sequence: CASRGLGVYSNQPQHF.

This clone has just a few counts. The chain recombines TRBV19 with TRBJ2-2, with 7 bases identical to TRBD1. The germline gives CDR1 LNHDA, CDR2 SQIVND (reference sequence). V was pared by 6 bases and J by 0 bases, with 4 bases of the junction left unmatched. This CDR3 spans 15 amino acids. In nucleotides, the CDR3 is TGTGCCAGTAGAACCGGGACAGCGAACACCGGGGAGCTGTTTTTT. Amino acids: CASRTGTANTGELFF. Variable domain in full (rest from reference TRBV19 and TRBJ2-2): DGGITQSPKYLFRKEGQNVTLSCEQNLNHDAMYWYRQDPGQGLRLIYYSQIVNDFQKGDIAEGYSVSREKKESFPLTVTSAQKNPTAFYLCASRTGTANTGELFFGEGSRLTVL.

This clone was recorded a few times. The rearrangement links TRBV18 to TRBJ1-1; D ambiguous. Trimming took off 1 base at V and 10 bases at J, with 7 bases between the two ends. This CDR3 has 11 amino acids. Per germline, CDR1 KGHSH and CDR2 LQKENI. The CDR3 is CASSPLEGAFF. Written as DNA, the CDR3 is TGTGCCAGCTCACCACTCGAGGGAGCTTTCTTT.

This clone has only a few counts. This chain joins TRBV4-2 and TRBJ2-1; 8 bases are shared with TRBD1. The ends lost 4 bases at V and 7 bases at J; junction bases unmatched: 9. The germline V gene encodes CDR1 LGHNA and CDR2 YNFKEQ. The CDR3 extends over 15 amino acids. The chain's CDR3 is CASSLDRGPVNEQFF. The CDR3 DNA reads TGTGCCAGCAGCCTAGACAGGGGCCCTGTGAATGAGCAGTTCTTC.

This chain links TRBV6-6 with TRBJ1-1; 7 bases align to TRBD1. The junction had 19 bases not matched to a gene; V was cut back by 5 bases and J by 10 bases. This CDR3 is 16 amino acids long. The germline gives CDR1 MNHNY, CDR2 SVGAGI (reference sequence). CDR3 protein: CASSRRQGESLEGAFF. The CDR3 DNA reads as TGTGCCAGCAGTCGGCGACAGGGCGAGAGTCTTGAAGGAGCTTTCTTT.

This chain uses TRBV29-1 with TRBJ2-1; 8 bases map to TRBD1. Germline CDR1 SQVTM, CDR2 ANQGSEA. The length of the CDR3 is 13 residues. V shed 8 bases and J 8 bases; nucleotides not matched to a gene: 11. The CDR3 DNA follows: TGCAGCCTACGGACAGGGTGGGCGGATGAGCAGTTCTTC. This codes for CSLRTGWADEQFF.

The chain joins TRBV4-2 to TRBJ2-5; TRBD2 matches at 10 bases. Trimming took 3 bases from V and 3 from J; bases not matched to a gene: 1. The CDR3 runs 14 residues. In germline, CDR1 is LGHNA, CDR2 YNFKEQ. The CDR3 region has the DNA TGTGCCAGCAGCCACGGACTAGCGGAAGAGACCCAGTACTTC. Translated: CASSHGLAEETQYF.

The J gene is TRBJ2-1, the V gene TRBV9; TRBD2 matches at 15 bases. This CDR3 is built from 18 residues. V trimming: 3 bases; J trimming: 9 bases; junction bases outside the gene matches: 13. CDR1 is SGDLS, CDR2 YYNGEE, per germline. CDR3 sequence (DNA): TGTGCCAGCAGCGAGGGGCCCTCAGGGACTAGCGGGAGGTTTGAGCAGTTCTTC. Residues: CASSEGPSGTSGRFEQFF.

This clone appeared a few times. This CDR3 reads CASRPLTGSYEQYF. Here the CDR3 DNA reads TGTGCCAGCAGACCCCTGACAGGTTCCTACGAGCAGTACTTC. This sequence joins TRBV28 and TRBJ2-7, with D maybe TRBD1 (6 bases). The germline V gene has CDR1 MDHEN and CDR2 SYDVKM. This CDR3 has 14 residues. V shed 6 bases and J shed 1 base, with 13 bases lying between them.

The J gene is TRBJ2-1, the V gene TRBV5-1, with D possibly matching TRBD1 (6 bases). Germline V gene data show CDR1 as SGHRS and CDR2 as YFSETQ. The length of the CDR3 is 15 residues. Trimming stripped 0 bases from V and 5 bases from J, with 12 bases between. In DNA form, the CDR3 reads TGCGCCAGCAGCTTGGACGGGACACAGAACAATGAGCAGTTCTTC. This encodes CASSLDGTQNNEQFF.